This entry features one T cell receptor (beta chain) sequence. As originally analysed: For nucleated cells, counts were estimated from reference gene primer amplification. Sequencing was performed with immunoSEQ multiplex PCR; in TCRdb, only in-frame clones are kept and a portion is missing. V, J and clone size are those of that table, while D and trimming were read from the DNA. The profile shows some 270,000 clones, around 81% of them singletons. This specimen comes from a study of blood T cell repertoires in COVID-19. Study as a whole: From T cells, B-cell-depleted T cells, or PBMCs came the material, which was cDNA or gDNA.

The sequenced sample was peripheral blood. The receptor's source is a person aged 70 to 85 with COVID-19, enrolled during active disease.

The CDR3: CATTTNPRETQYF. The CDR3 nucleotides read TGTGCCACGACGACAAATCCTCGGGAGACCCAGTACTTC. This chain uses TRBV10-3 with TRBJ2-5; D is undetermined. Per the germline V gene, CDR1 is ENHRY and CDR2 is SYGVKD. V was pared by 10 bases and J by 5 bases, with 17 bases between. The CDR3 spans 13 residues.